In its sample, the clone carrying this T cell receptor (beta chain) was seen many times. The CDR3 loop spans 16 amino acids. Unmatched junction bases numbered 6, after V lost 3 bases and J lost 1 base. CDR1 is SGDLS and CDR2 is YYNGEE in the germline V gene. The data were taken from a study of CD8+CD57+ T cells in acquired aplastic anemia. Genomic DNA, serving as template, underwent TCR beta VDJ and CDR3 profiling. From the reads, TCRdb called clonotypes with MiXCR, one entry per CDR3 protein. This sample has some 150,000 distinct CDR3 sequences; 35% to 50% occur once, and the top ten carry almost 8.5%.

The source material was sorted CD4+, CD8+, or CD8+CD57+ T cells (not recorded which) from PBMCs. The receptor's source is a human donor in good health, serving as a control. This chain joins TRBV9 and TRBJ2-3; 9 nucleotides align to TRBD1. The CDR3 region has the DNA TGTGCCAGCAGCGCAAGGACAGGGGAGGGCACAGATACGCAGTATTTT. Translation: CASSARTGEGTDTQYF.